One sample yielded the 6 T cell receptor beta chains listed below, sequenced in a study of T-cell reconstitution after alpha-beta-depleted transplantation in children. Preparation of the TCRbeta library used unique molecular identifiers. MiXCR, run by TCRdb on the PCR reads, gives a single entry per CDR3 protein. This sample yields about 340,000 distinct CDR3 sequences, of which about 14% are seen a single time; approximately 4.2% belongs to the top ten. Sequences were derived from PBMCs, sampled from the stem cell graft. Every receptor here comes from a human donor who donated a stem cell graft to a child with Fanconi anemia.

This clonotype occurred many times. The chain couples TRBV6-6 to TRBJ2-5; D call uncertain. The CDR3 has 16 amino acids. Germline CDR1 reads MNHNY; CDR2 reads SVGAGI (reference sequence). V lost 3 bases to trimming and J lost 5 bases, with 19 bases between them. The CDR3, as DNA: TGTGCCAGCAGTTATGAGGCGTCAACCCTCAAGGAGACCCAGTACTTC. It yields the protein CASSYEASTLKETQYF.

This chain joins TRBV18 and TRBJ1-5, with TRBD1 identical over 7 bases. CDR3 length equals 16 residues. Germline assignment: CDR1 KGHSH and CDR2 LQKENI. After removal of 3 bases from V and 7 bases from J, the junction contained 12 bases not matched to a gene. CDR3 DNA: TGTGCCAGCTCACCCCCGGGACAGAATGGATTCCAGCCCCAGCATTTT. Its protein is CASSPPGQNGFQPQHF.

This clonotype was detected ten times or more. The rearrangement links TRBV7-4 to TRBJ2-1; maybe TRBD1 (5 bases). The germline V gene encodes CDR1 SGHVT and CDR2 SQSDAQ. The CDR3 totals 18 residues. With 5 bases removed from V and 4 bases from J, the gap between germline ends came to 24 bases. The CDR3 DNA reads as TGTGCCAGCAGCCTCGCCCCGTCCAGGGCAAGAAGGTACAATGAGCAGTTCTTC. This sequence encodes CASSLAPSRARRYNEQFF.

This chain joins TRBV5-1 and TRBJ2-1, with TRBD2 matching 7 bases. J was trimmed by 0 bases and V by 4 bases; bases with no gene match: 4. Germline V gene lookup returns CDR1 SGHRS and CDR2 YFSETQ. The CDR3 extends over 15 amino acids. The CDR3 sequence: CASSTGGSSYNEQFF. Written as DNA, the CDR3 is TGCGCCAGCAGCACCGGGGGGAGCTCCTACAATGAGCAGTTCTTC. Based on the CDR3 plus reference TRBV5-1 and TRBJ2-1, the full variable domain is KAGVTQTPRYLIKTRGQQVTLSCSPISGHRSVSWYQQTPGQGLQFLFEYFSETQRNKGNFPGRFSGRQFSNSRSEMNVSTLELGDSALYLCASSTGGSSYNEQFFGPGTRLTVL.

The rearrangement links TRBV20-1 to TRBJ1-2, with D unresolved. Germline CDR1 reads DFQATT; CDR2 reads SNEGSKA (reference sequence). This CDR3 contains 14 residues. Trimming removed 4 bases at V and 0 bases at J, with 12 bases between. The CDR3 bases are TGCAGTGCTATCAGTCCTAACCCTAACTATGGCTACACCTTC. Translated, it gives CSAISPNPNYGYTF.

On this clonotype: Since no conserved phenylalanine or tryptophan closes the CDR3, a read error is the likely cause. The rearrangement links TRBV4-1 to TRBJ1-2, with 11 bases identical to TRBD1. CDR1 is MGHRA and CDR2 is YSYEKL in the germline V gene. The CDR3 consists of 17 residues. V gave up 4 bases and J gave up 8 bases; unmatched junction bases: 15. CDR3 sequence: CASSLLTLDRGRRGYTC. The CDR3 bases are TGCGCCAGCAGCCTCCTAACCCTGGACAGGGGGCGGCGGGGCTACACCTGC.